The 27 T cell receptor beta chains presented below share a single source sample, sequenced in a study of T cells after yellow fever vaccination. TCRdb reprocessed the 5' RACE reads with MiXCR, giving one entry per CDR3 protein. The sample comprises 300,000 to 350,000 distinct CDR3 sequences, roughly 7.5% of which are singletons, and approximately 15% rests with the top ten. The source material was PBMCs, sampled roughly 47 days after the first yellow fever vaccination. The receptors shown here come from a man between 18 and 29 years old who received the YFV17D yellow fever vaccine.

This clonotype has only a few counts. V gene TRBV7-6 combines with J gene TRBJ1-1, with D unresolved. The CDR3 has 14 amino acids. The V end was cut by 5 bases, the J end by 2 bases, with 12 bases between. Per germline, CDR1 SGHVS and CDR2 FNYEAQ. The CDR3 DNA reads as TGTGCCAGCAGCACACCCGGACTAAACACTGAAGCTTTCTTT. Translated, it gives CASSTPGLNTEAFF.

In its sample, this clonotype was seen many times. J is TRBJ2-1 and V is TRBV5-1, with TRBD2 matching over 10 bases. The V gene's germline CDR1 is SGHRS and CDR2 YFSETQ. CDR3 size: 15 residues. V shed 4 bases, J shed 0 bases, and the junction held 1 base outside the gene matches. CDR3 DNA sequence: TGCGCCAGCAGCCTAGCGGGGGCCTCCTACAATGAGCAGTTCTTC. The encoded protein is CASSLAGASYNEQFF.

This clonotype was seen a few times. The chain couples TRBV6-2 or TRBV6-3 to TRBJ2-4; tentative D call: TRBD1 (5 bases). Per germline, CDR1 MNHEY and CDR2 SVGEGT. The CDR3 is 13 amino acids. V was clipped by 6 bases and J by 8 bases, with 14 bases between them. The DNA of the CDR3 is TGTGCCAGCAGACAGGACACCCCAGACATTCAGTACTTC. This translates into CASRQDTPDIQYF.

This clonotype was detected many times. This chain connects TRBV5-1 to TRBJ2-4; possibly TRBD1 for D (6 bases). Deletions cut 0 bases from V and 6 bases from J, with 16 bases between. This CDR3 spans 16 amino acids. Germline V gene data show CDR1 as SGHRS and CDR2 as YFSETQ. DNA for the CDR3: TGCGCCAGCAGCTTGGCTGGGACACCAAGACTAAACATTCAGTACTTC. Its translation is CASSLAGTPRLNIQYF.

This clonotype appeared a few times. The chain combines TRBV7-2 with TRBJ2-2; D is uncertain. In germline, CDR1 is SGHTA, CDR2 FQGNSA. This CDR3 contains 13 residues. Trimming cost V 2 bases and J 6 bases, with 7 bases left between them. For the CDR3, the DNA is TGTGCCAGCAGCTTATTCTCCCCCGGGGAGCTGTTTTTT. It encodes CASSLFSPGELFF.

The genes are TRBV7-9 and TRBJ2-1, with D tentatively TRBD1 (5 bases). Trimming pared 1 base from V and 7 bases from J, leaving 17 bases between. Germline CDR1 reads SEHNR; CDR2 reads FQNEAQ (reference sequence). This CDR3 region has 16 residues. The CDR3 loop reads CASSLEGAVRLNEQFF. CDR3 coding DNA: TGTGCCAGCAGCTTAGAAGGGGCGGTCCGGTTGAATGAGCAGTTCTTC.

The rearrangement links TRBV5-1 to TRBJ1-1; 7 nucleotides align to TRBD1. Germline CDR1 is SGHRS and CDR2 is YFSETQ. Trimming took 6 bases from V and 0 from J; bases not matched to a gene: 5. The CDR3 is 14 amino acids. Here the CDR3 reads CASNLGTVNTEAFF. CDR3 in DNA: TGCGCCAGCAACCTAGGGACAGTGAACACTGAAGCTTTCTTT.

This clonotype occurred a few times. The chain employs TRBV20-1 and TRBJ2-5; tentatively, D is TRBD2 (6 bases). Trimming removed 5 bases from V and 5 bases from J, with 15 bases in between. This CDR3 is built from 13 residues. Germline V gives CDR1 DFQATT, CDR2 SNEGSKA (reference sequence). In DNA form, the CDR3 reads TGCAGTGCTCGGGACTTAAAGGCGGAGACCCAGTACTTC. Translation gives CSARDLKAETQYF.

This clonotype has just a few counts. CDR3 DNA: TGTGCCTGGAAGAGGTTGAGGGGGATCGCTGAAGCTTTCTTT. Its translation is CAWKRLRGIAEAFF. This chain joins TRBV30 and TRBJ1-1, with TRBD1 as a possible D gene (6 bases). Germline CDR1 and CDR2: GTSNPN and SVGIG (reference sequence). V was pared by 4 bases and J by 6 bases, with 18 bases between. This CDR3 is 14 amino acids long.

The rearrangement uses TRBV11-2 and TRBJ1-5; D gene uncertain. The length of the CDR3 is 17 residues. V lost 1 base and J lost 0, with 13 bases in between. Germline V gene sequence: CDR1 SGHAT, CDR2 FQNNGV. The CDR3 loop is CASSLGLGDYSNQPQHF. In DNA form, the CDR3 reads TGTGCCAGCAGCTTAGGATTAGGAGATTATAGCAATCAGCCCCAGCATTTT.

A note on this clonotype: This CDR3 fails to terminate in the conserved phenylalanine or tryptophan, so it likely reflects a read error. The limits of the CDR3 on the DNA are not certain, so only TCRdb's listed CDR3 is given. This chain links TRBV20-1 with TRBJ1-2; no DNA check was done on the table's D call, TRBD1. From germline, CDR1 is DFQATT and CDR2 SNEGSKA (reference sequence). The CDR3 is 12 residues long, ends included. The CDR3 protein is CSALTPGTSPSL.

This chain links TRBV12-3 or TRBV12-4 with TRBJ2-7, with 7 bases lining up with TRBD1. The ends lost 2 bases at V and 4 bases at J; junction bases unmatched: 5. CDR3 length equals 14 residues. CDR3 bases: TGTGCCAGCAGTTTATTAGGGGGCGAATACGAGCAGTACTTC. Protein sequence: CASSLLGGEYEQYF.

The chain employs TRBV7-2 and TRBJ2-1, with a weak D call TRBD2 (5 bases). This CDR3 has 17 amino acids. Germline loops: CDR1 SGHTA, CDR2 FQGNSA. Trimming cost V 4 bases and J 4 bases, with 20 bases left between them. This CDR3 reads CASSSRPGRADYNEQFF. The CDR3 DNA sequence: TGTGCCAGCAGCTCACGACCCGGGCGGGCGGATTACAATGAGCAGTTCTTC.

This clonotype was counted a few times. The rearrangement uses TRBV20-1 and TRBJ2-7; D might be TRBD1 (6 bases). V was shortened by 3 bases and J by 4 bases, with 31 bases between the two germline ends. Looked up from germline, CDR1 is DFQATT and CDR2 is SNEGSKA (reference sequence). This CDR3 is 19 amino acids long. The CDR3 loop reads CSASPGRGKFRIHLYEQYF. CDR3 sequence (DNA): TGCAGTGCTAGCCCTGGAAGGGGGAAGTTCCGAATTCATCTGTACGAGCAGTACTTC.

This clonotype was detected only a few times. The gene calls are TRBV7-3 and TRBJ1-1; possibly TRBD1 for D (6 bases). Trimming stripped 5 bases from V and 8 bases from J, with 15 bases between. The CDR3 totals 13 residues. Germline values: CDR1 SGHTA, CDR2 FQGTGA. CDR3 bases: TGTGCCAGCAGCCGTGACAGGTTTGGAGAAGCTTTCTTT. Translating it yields CASSRDRFGEAFF.

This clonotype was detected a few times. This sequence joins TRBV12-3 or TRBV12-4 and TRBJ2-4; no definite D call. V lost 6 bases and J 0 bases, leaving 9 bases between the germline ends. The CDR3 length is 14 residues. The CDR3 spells CASSYGIAKNIQYF. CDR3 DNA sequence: TGTGCCAGCAGCTATGGTATAGCCAAAAACATTCAGTACTTC.

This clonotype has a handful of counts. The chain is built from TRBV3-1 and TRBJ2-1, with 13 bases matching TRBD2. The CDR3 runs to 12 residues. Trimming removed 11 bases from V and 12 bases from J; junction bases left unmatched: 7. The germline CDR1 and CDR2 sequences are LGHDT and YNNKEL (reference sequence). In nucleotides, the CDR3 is TGTGCCTCGGGAAGACTAGCGGGGGGGCAGTTCTTC. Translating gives CASGRLAGGQFF.

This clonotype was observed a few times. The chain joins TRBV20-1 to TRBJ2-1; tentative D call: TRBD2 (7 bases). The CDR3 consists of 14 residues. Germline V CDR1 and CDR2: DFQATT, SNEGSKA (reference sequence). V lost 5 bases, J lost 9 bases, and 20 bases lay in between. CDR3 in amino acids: CSARRGGARGEQFF. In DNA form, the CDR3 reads TGCAGTGCTCGGCGAGGGGGGGCAAGGGGTGAGCAGTTCTTC.

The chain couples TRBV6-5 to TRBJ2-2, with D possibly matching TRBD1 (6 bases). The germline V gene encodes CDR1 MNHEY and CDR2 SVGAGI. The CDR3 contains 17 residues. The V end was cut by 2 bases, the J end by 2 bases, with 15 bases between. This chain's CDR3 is CASSYGGQRSNTGELFF. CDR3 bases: TGTGCCAGCAGTTACGGAGGACAGCGAAGCAACACCGGGGAGCTGTTTTTT.

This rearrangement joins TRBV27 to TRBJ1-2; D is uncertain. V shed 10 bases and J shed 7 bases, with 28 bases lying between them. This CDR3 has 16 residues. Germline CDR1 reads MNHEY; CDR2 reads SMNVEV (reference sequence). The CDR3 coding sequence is TGTGCCATCAGGAAAAATCATCTGGGCAAGACTTCTGGCTACACCTTC. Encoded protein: CAIRKNHLGKTSGYTF.

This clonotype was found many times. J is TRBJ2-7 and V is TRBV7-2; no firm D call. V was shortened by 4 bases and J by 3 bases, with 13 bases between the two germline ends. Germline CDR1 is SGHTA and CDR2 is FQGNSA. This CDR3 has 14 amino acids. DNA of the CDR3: TGTGCCAGCAGCTCACGGACCCTAGACTACGAGCAGTACTTC. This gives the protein CASSSRTLDYEQYF.

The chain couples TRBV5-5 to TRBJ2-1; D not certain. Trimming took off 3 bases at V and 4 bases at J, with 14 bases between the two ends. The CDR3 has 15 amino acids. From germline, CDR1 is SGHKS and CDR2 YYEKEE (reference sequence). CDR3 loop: CASSSPTNLYNEQFF. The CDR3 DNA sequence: TGTGCCAGCAGCTCACCCACCAATCTGTACAATGAGCAGTTCTTC.

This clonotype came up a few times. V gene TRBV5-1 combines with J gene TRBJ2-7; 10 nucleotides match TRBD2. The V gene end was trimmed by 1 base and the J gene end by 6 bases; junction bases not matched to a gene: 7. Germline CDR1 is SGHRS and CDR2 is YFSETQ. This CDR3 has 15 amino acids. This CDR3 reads CASSLCLAGECEQYF. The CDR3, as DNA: TGCGCCAGCAGCTTGTGTCTAGCGGGGGAGTGCGAGCAGTACTTC.

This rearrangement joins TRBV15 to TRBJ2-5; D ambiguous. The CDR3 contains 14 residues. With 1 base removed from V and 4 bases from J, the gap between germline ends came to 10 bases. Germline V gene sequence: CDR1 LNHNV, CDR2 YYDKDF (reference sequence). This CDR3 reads CATSRAASRETQYF. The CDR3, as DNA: TGTGCCACCAGCAGAGCGGCTAGTAGAGAGACCCAGTACTTC.

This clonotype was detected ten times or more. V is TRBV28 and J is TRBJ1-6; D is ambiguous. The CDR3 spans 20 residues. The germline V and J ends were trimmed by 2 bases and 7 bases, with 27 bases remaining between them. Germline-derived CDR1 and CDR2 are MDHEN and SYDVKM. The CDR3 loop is CASSLIPPLSTGMGNSPLHF. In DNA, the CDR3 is TGTGCCAGCAGTTTAATTCCCCCCCTTAGCACGGGGATGGGGAATTCACCCCTCCACTTT.

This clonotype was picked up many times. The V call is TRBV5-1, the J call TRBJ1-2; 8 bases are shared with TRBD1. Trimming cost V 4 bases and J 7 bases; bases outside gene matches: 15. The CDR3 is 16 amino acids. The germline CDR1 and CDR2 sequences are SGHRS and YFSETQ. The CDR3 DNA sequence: TGCGCCAGCAGCCCCGGGTCGCGTGGACAGGGTTTTGGCTACACCTTC. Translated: CASSPGSRGQGFGYTF.

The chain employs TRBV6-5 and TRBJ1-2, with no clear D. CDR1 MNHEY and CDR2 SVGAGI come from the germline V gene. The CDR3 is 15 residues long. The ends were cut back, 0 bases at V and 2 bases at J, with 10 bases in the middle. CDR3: CASSYSQEWNYGYTF. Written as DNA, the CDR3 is TGTGCCAGCAGTTACTCTCAGGAGTGGAACTATGGCTACACCTTC.